This T cell receptor beta chain is drawn from a study of T cell responses to AZD1222 COVID-19 vaccine. Study-level points and caveats: Sampled repertoires all dated from after the peak T cell response. Most donors were white British, females outnumbered males, and clonal diversity was possibly underestimated. Only a handful of AZD1222 recipients, several in all, had baseline seropositivity. Nearly half of unique spike-specific TCRs reportedly avoided B.1.351 and B.1.1.7 mutated regions.

Using immunoSEQ multiplex PCR, the repertoire was profiled, and TCRdb retains in-frame clones only, with some absent. Of 150,000 or so clones in the sample, 80% to 90% were seen once. The CDR3 has 13 residues. The germline V gene encodes CDR1 SNHLY and CDR2 FYNNEI. V was cut by 4 bases and J by 7 bases, with 10 bases left in between. Notes on this clone: The target antigen is unknown.

This TCR was recovered from an adult in good health. The sequences come from peripheral blood, collected on day 0 of AZD1222 vaccination. The chain carries TRBV2 and TRBJ1-4; D is unresolved. This CDR3 reads CASSGIRGEKLFF. As DNA, the CDR3 is TGTGCCAGCAGTGGGATTCGGGGTGAAAAACTGTTTTTT.